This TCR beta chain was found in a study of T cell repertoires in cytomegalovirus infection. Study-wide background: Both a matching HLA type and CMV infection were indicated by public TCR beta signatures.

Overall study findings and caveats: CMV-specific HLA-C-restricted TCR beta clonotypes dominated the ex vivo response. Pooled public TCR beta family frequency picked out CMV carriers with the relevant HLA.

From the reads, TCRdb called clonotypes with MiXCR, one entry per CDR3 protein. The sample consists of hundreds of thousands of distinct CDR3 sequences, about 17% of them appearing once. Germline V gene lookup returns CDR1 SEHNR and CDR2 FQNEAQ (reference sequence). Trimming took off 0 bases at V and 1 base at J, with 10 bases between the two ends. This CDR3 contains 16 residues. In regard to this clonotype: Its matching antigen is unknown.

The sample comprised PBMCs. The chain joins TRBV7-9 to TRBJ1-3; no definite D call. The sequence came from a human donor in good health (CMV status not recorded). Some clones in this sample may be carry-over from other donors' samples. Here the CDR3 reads CASSLALGGSGNTIYF. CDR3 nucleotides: TGTGCCAGCAGCTTAGCCCTGGGAGGGTCTGGAAACACCATATATTTT.